The 2 T cell receptor beta chains listed next were all sequenced from one sample in a study of blood T cell repertoires in COVID-19. Assay used: immunoSEQ multiplex PCR; TCRdb lists only in-frame clones, some missing. The data hold fewer than 150,000 clones, with roughly 80% observed a single time. The sequenced sample consisted of peripheral blood. The receptors originated from a man aged 65 to 79 with acute or convalescent COVID-19.

This clone was detected once. V usage is TRBV2 and J usage is TRBJ2-2; a weak D match, TRBD2 (6 bases). Per germline, CDR1 SNHLY and CDR2 FYNNEI. CDR3 length: 14 amino acids. Trimming pared 4 bases from V and 4 bases from J, leaving 10 bases between. CDR3 sequence reads: CASSVEGTTGELFF. CDR3 coding DNA: TGTGCCAGCAGTGTGGAGGGAACCACCGGGGAGCTGTTTTTT.

This chain connects TRBV3-1 (or the pseudogene TRBV3-2) to TRBJ2-7; tentatively, D is TRBD1 (6 bases). This CDR3 has 13 amino acids. Germline loops: CDR1 LGHDT, CDR2 YNNKEL (reference sequence). V was shortened by 1 base and J by 7 bases, with 11 bases between the two germline ends. CDR3 loop: CASSQGDRREQYF. CDR3 DNA: TGTGCCAGCAGCCAAGGCGACAGGAGGGAGCAGTACTTC.